These T cell receptor beta chains were read from a single sample in a study of T-cell reconstitution after alpha-beta-depleted transplantation in children. MiXCR, run by TCRdb on the PCR reads, gives a single entry per CDR3 protein. The sample lists about 190,000 distinct CDR3 sequences; approximately 6.8% were seen once. Sequenced material: PBMCs from the stem cell graft donor, taken from the stem cell graft. All receptors derive from a human donor who donated a stem cell graft to a child with Wiskott-Aldrich syndrome. The conserved cysteine and the conserved F or W are not part of the CDR3 here. Some rows have no size entry. The others give once, few or many, or a class for an expanded clone.

TRBJ1-5	TRBV28	many	ASSSFTGDQPQH
TRBJ2-7	TRBV29-1	many	SAQDRGMGEQY
TRBJ2-1	TRBV29-1	many	SVVGQGDITSYNEQF
TRBJ2-1	TRBV12-3/TRBV12-4	many	ASSVIAGAHNEQF
TRBJ2-3	TRBV2	many	ASSEKDTTDTQY
TRBJ2-7	TRBV12-3/TRBV12-4	many	ASSFGGLRPYEQY
TRBJ2-2	TRBV7-8	many	ASRPRRDRGTGELF
TRBJ1-4	TRBV7-6	few	ASSSWEATNEKLF
TRBJ1-2	TRBV12-3/TRBV12-4	many	ASSFDRDPYRYT
TRBJ1-6	TRBV5-1	NA	ASSPGLRNSPLH
TRBJ2-2	TRBV27	many	ASIWTETGELF
TRBJ2-7	TRBV12-3/TRBV12-4	many	ASSLRLAGVSYEQY
TRBJ2-3	TRBV7-9	many	ASSLRLGSTDTQY
TRBJ1-2	TRBV28	NA	ASSLGPSRGVYGYT
TRBJ2-3	TRBV2	few	ASGLSTDTQY
TRBJ1-1	TRBV6-5	many	ASSYSNSAGQAGGTEAF
TRBJ2-3	TRBV9	many	ASSARDRGGQDTQY
TRBJ1-3	TRBV30	many	AWSVRGNTIY
TRBJ2-1	TRBV12-3/TRBV12-4	many	ASSSGLAGGYEQF
TRBJ2-3	TRBV18	once	ASSPQGQGWAQY
TRBJ2-7	TRBV18	NA	ASSPMGRGSYEQY
TRBJ2-1	TRBV9	many	ASSVTSGFFNEQF
TRBJ2-7	TRBV5-1	many	ASSLRTSGSYEQY
TRBJ2-1	TRBV6-5	many	ASSSRLAGVGSYNEQF
TRBJ2-1	TRBV12-3/TRBV12-4	few	ASTRRLPSYNEQF
TRBJ2-2	TRBV7-9	many	ASTRGQTTGELF
TRBJ1-3	TRBV12-3/TRBV12-4	many	ASTTLQGSGNTIY
TRBJ2-2	TRBV6-6	many	ATFTGELF
TRBJ1-1	TRBV6-5	many	ASSSDRAMNTEAF
TRBJ2-1	TRBV7-2	many	ASSLEGAGAYNEQF
TRBJ2-3	TRBV5-1	NA	ASSPRGGGPPTDTQY
TRBJ2-1	TRBV6-2/TRBV6-3	few	ASSLTRSYNEQF
TRBJ2-5	TRBV20-1	many	SANNQETQY
TRBJ2-2	TRBV5-1	many	ASSETSGRDTGELF
TRBJ2-1	TRBV5-1	many	ASSLVLGPSSYNEQF
TRBJ2-5	TRBV6-2/TRBV6-3	many	ASRFTAIQETQY
TRBJ2-4	TRBV5-1	many	ASSLSSATKNIQY
TRBJ2-2	TRBV12-3/TRBV12-4	many	ASSFRAGSITGELF
TRBJ2-7	TRBV29-1	NA	SVEEQGPSYEQY
TRBJ2-2	TRBV3-1	NA	ASSLGVGGYTGELF
TRBJ2-1	TRBV27	many	ASRTLGYEQF
TRBJ2-1	TRBV12-3/TRBV12-4	many	ASIKEYPAQNEQF
TRBJ1-6	TRBV10-3	many	AIRATEGSSPLH
TRBJ2-7	TRBV5-6	many	ASSPSRTESYEQY
TRBJ2-2	TRBV3-1	NA	ASSQDPNTGELF
TRBJ2-7	TRBV6-5	many	ASSLRDKNYEQY